This TCR beta chain was captured in a study of response to subunit inactivated influenza vaccine. Study results and caveats: Seasonal influenza vaccination, on each occasion, was suggested by the authors to recruit few new T cells.

As concerns this clonotype: Its specificity is unknown.

MiXCR, applied by TCRdb to the RT-PCR reads, yields one record per CDR3 protein. The sample records under 950,000 distinct CDR3 sequences, about 20% being singletons. This CDR3 contains 16 residues. Germline V gene lookup returns CDR1 MNHNS and CDR2 SASEGT. The ends were cut back, 6 bases at V and 4 bases at J, with 19 bases in the middle. The sample consisted of PBMCs from blood, taken less than 6 days after vaccination. The rearrangement links TRBV6-1 to TRBJ1-3; possibly TRBD1 for D (6 bases). The sequence derives from a man aged 50 to 59 who received an inactivated influenza vaccine. The CDR3 region has the DNA TGTGCCAGCAGACCCCACGGACAGACACAAGGAAACACCATATATTTT. Encoded protein: CASRPHGQTQGNTIYF.